This TCR beta chain originates from a study of neoadjuvant anti-PD-1 for oral cavity cancer. General study findings and limits: Higher pretreatment Treg/Th17 ratios tracked higher pretreatment blood clonality.

With regard to this clone: Its antigen remains unidentified.

The junction had 4 bases not matched to a gene; V was cut back by 3 bases and J by 6 bases. In germline, CDR1 is LNHDA, CDR2 SQIVND (reference sequence). This CDR3 comprises 16 residues. Patients were newly diagnosed with stage II-IVA oral cavity squamous cell carcinoma without prior systemic or radiation treatment. Two replicates per tumor sample, mostly from approximately 4.5 ug of genomic DNA. This table comes from immunoSEQ multiplex PCR, and its TCRdb copy is limited to in-frame clones, with some not included. The top ten clones hold about 8.6% of a sample with roughly 9,300 clones, 66% of them seen once.

The receptor was isolated from a person aged 35-79 years with oral cavity squamous cell carcinoma. The sequencing here drew on tumor tissue, taken before nivolumab (anti-PD-1) treatment. The chain couples TRBV19 to TRBJ2-1, with 14 bases identical to TRBD2. DNA for the CDR3: TGTGCCAGTAGTATCGGGACTAGCGGGAGTTTCAATGAGCAGTTCTTC. It specifies CASSIGTSGSFNEQFF.